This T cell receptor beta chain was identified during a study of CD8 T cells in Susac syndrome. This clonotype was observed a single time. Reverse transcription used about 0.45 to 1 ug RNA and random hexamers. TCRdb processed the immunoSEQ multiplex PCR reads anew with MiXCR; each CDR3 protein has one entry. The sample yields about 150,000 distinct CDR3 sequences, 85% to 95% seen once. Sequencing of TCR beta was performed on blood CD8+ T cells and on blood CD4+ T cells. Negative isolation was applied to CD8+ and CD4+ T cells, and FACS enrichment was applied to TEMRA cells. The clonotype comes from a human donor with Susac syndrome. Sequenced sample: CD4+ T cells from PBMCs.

The CDR3 loop reads CSVIGVGYEQYF. CDR3 sequence (DNA): TGCAGCGTTATTGGTGTGGGATACGAGCAGTACTTC. The chain employs TRBV29-1 and TRBJ2-7; D gene unclear. The CDR3 is 12 residues long. Trimming pared 5 bases from V and 4 bases from J, leaving 12 bases between. Germline assignment: CDR1 SQVTM and CDR2 ANQGSEA.